This TCR beta chain was captured by sequencing in a study of cytomegalovirus exposure and HLA in healthy donors. 60 Vbeta and 13 Jbeta primers were used in PCR. The assay was immunoSEQ multiplex PCR, and TCRdb's table has in-frame clones only and misses some. Of some 110,000 clones in the sample, roughly 80% were seen once. The CDR3 has 17 amino acids. The V and J genes are TRBV21-1 and TRBJ2-3; the table's D call, TRBD2, was not checked against the DNA. TRBV21-1 is a documented pseudogene. This TCR was sampled from a man aged 30 to 45 in good health and CMV-seropositive. Input material: PBMCs. Here the CDR3 reads CASAPGQASGPGDTQYF. CDR3 in DNA: TGTGCCAGCGCTCCGGGCCAGGCTAGCGGTCCCGGAGATACGCAGTATTTT.